A selection of T cell receptor beta chains follows, all from one sample in a study of blood T cell repertoires in COVID-19. Generated by immunoSEQ multiplex PCR, the TCRdb table keeps only in-frame clones and is missing some. The profile shows 400,000 to 450,000 clones, 86% of them singletons. Input material: peripheral blood. These receptors were collected from a young woman with active or convalescent COVID-19. Each CDR3 is given with its conserved first and last residue. A D gene is named only where the DNA matches it firmly. Size tells how often a clone was seen (once, few, many) or the class of an expanded clone, and some rows leave it out.

TRBJ1-5	-	TRBV6-5	-	TGTGCCAGCAGTTCCACAGGGACTCAGCCCCAGCATTTT	CASSSTGTQPQHF
TRBJ1-5	-	TRBV3-1/TRBV3-2	-	TGTGCCAGCAGCCTCTCAGGGGCCCCCAATCAGCCCCAGCATTTT	CASSLSGAPNQPQHF
TRBJ2-2	-	TRBV7-9	-	TGTGCCAGCAGCTTCGCAGAAAGCACCGGGGAGCTGTTTTTT	CASSFAESTGELFF
TRBJ2-1	TRBD1	TRBV19	-	TGTGCCACCGGTAGAGGGGGCGAATACTACAATGAGCAGTTCTTC	CATGRGGEYYNEQFF
TRBJ2-5	TRBD2	TRBV7-9	few	TGTGCCAGCAGCTTAGCGGGGACTAAGGAAGAGACCCAGTACTTC	CASSLAGTKEETQYF
TRBJ1-1	TRBD1	TRBV13	-	TGTGCCAGCAGCTCACAGGGGGGGCTGAACACTGAAGCTTTCTTT	CASSSQGGLNTEAFF
TRBJ2-7	-	TRBV9	-	TGTGCCAGCAGCCCCCGCTGGGGGGCGGGAGCCTACGAGCAGTACTTC	CASSPRWGAGAYEQYF
TRBJ2-7	-	TRBV5-6	-	TGTGCCAGCAGCTTGATTAGGGGTTTCTCCTACGAGCAGTACTTC	CASSLIRGFSYEQYF
TRBJ1-1	-	TRBV5-1	-	TGCGCCAGCAGCTCCTCTAAAAGAGGTACGGACACTGAAGCTTTCTTT	CASSSSKRGTDTEAFF
TRBJ2-3	-	TRBV7-8	-	TGTGCCAGCAGCTTACAGCGGACAGATACGCAGTATTTT	CASSLQRTDTQYF
TRBJ2-1	TRBD2	TRBV3-1/TRBV3-2	-	TGTGCCAGCCGGGGACTAGCTCGGGGCAGCTACAATGAGCAGTTCTTC	CASRGLARGSYNEQFF
TRBJ1-6	-	TRBV19	-	TGTGCCAGAGGGGGGGACCATAATTCACCCCTCCACTTT	CARGGDHNSPLHF
TRBJ2-5	TRBD1	TRBV4-1	-	TGCGCCAGCAGCGGTGGGACAGGTACCCAAGAGACCCAGTACTTC	CASSGGTGTQETQYF
TRBJ2-5	-	TRBV9	-	TGTGCCAGCACCGAGGGTTTTGGGCCCAGCCCTCAAGAGACCCAGTACTTC	CASTEGFGPSPQETQYF
TRBJ1-4	-	TRBV3-1/TRBV3-2	-	TGTGCCAGCAGCCAAGATCCAGGTTCCCGATCTAATGAAAAACTGTTTTTT	CASSQDPGSRSNEKLFF
TRBJ1-2	-	TRBV5-4	-	TGTGCCAGCACCCAAGGGGCAGGGGTACCCTATAACTATGGCTACACCTTC	CASTQGAGVPYNYGYTF
TRBJ2-2	-	TRBV5-1	-	TGCGCCAGCAGCGACCGGACGGGAAACACCGGGGAGCTGTTTTTT	CASSDRTGNTGELFF
TRBJ2-2	TRBD1	TRBV5-6	-	TGTGCCAGCAGCTGGACAGGGGGCAGGAACACCGGGGAGCTGTTTTTT	CASSWTGGRNTGELFF
TRBJ1-5	-	TRBV19	once	TGTGCCAGTAGATCCTCGGACGGGGGAGAAAGGCCCCAGCATTTT	CASRSSDGGERPQHF
TRBJ2-1	-	TRBV29-1	-	TGCAGCGTTGAAGCCCGGAGGGACTTGATGAATGAGCAGTTCTTC	CSVEARRDLMNEQFF